These T cell receptor beta chains were read from a single sample in a study of T cells in Graves' hyperthyroidism and ophthalmopathy. One entry per CDR3 protein, called by TCRdb with MiXCR from the multiplex PCR reads. The data show a few hundred thousand distinct CDR3 sequences, 15% to 19% seen once. Sequencing input: blood. These TCRs come from a woman in her late teens or twenties with Graves' hyperthyroidism that later progressed to Graves' ophthalmopathy. Each CDR3 is given with its conserved first and last residue. The D gene is left open where the match is weak. Size is stated for part of the rows, as once, few or many counts, or as a class when the clone is expanded.

>.|TRBJ2-3|TRBV11-1|.
TGTGCCAGCAGCAGACTCGACTACGGCACAGATACGCAGTATTTT
CASSRLDYGTDTQYF
>TRBD2|TRBJ2-3|TRBV11-3|many
TGTGCCAGCAGTCCTCTAGCGGGAGGGCCGGAAGATACGCAGTATTTT
CASSPLAGGPEDTQYF
>.|TRBJ2-5|TRBV9|.
TGTGCCAGCAGCCCCCCCGGTGGGAGTCCCCAAGAGACCCAGTACTTC
CASSPPGGSPQETQYF
>TRBD2|TRBJ2-7|TRBV29-1|many
TGCAGCGTTGAGGGACTAGCGGGGTCCTACGAGCAGTACTTC
CSVEGLAGSYEQYF
>.|TRBJ1-5|TRBV12-3/TRBV12-4|many
TGTGCCAGCAGTTTAGAGAGGGTAGGCAATCAGCCCCAGCATTTT
CASSLERVGNQPQHF
>TRBD1|TRBJ2-1|TRBV6-2/TRBV6-3|many
TGTGCCAGCAGTTACGGACAGGCGACCTACAATGAGCAGTTCTTC
CASSYGQATYNEQFF
>.|TRBJ2-5|TRBV20-1|many
TGCAGTGCTAGAATGAAGAAGTACCAAGAGACCCAGTACTTC
CSARMKKYQETQYF
>.|TRBJ2-2|TRBV29-1|.
TGCAGCTCGGGGGCCGCCACCGGGGAGCTGTTTTTT
CSSGAATGELFF
>TRBD2|TRBJ2-3|TRBV9|.
TGTGCCAGCAGCCGCCGGACTAGCGGGGAGGGAGATACGCAGTATTTT
CASSRRTSGEGDTQYF
>.|TRBJ2-7|TRBV6-5|many
TGTGCCAGCAGTTACTCCCAGGGAGGCGAGCAGTACTTC
CASSYSQGGEQYF
>.|TRBJ2-1|TRBV9|.
TGTGCCAGCAGCGTTTCAACTCGTAGCTCCTACAATGAGCAGTTCTTC
CASSVSTRSSYNEQFF
>.|TRBJ1-4|TRBV7-2|many
TGTGCCAGCAGCTTAGGGAGTCGGGAAAAACTGTTTTTT
CASSLGSREKLFF
>TRBD2|TRBJ2-2|TRBV3-1|few
TGTGCCAGCAGCCAAATTCGACTAGCGGGAGTTGTTGGGGAGCTGTTTTTT
CASSQIRLAGVVGELFF
>.|TRBJ2-5|TRBV28|many
TGTGCCAGCAGTTTAAACCAAGAGACCCAGTACTTC
CASSLNQETQYF
>TRBD1|TRBJ2-2|TRBV24-1|few
TGTGCCACCGCCTCGACAGGGCTGCGGACCGGGGAGCTGTTTTTT
CATASTGLRTGELFF
>TRBD2|TRBJ2-1|TRBV10-2|.
TGCGCCAGCAGTTCGACTAGCGGGGTAACATTTCACAATGAGCAGTTCTTC
CASSSTSGVTFHNEQFF
>TRBD1|TRBJ1-4|TRBV29-1|.
TGCAGCGTTCGAAACCGGGACAGGGAAAGGGAAAAACTGTTTTTT
CSVRNRDREREKLFF
>TRBD2|TRBJ2-5|TRBV2|many
TGTGCCAGCAGTGAGCTTCTAGCGGCGGGGGAGACCCAGTACTTC
CASSELLAAGETQYF
>.|TRBJ1-1|TRBV19|.
TGTGCCAGTAGTATGTCGGCAGAGAACACTGAAGCTTTCTTT
CASSMSAENTEAFF
>.|TRBJ2-7|TRBV7-8|.
TGTGCCAGCAGGTGGGGTAGCTCCTACGAGCAGTACTTC
CASRWGSSYEQYF
>.|TRBJ2-7|TRBV11-2|.
TGTGCCAGCAGCTTAGAGGCCAGAGTCCACTACGAGCAGTACTTC
CASSLEARVHYEQYF
>TRBD2|TRBJ2-1|TRBV28|many
TGTGCCAGCAGTTACAGCCTAGCGGGGTGGCGTAACCCCTACAATGAGCAGTTCTTC
CASSYSLAGWRNPYNEQFF
>TRBD2|TRBJ2-1|TRBV5-1|many
TGCGCCAGCAGCTTAGGGCCCCTGACTAGCGGCTACAATGAGCAGTTCTTC
CASSLGPLTSGYNEQFF
>TRBD2|TRBJ2-7|TRBV30|many
TGTGCCTGGAGTGTGGCTAGCGGCGTTGCCGAGCAGTACTTC
CAWSVASGVAEQYF
>TRBD2|TRBJ2-1|TRBV6-1|.
TGTGCCAGCAGGACTAGCGGGGCCTACAATGAGCAGTTCTTC
CASRTSGAYNEQFF
>.|TRBJ2-2|TRBV20-1|.
TGCAGTGCTAGATCCCGGGCTATAACCACCGGGGAGCTGTTTTTT
CSARSRAITTGELFF
>.|TRBJ2-2|TRBV20-1|many
TGCAGTGCTAGTATCAGCGAATCCGGGGAGCTGTTTTTT
CSASISESGELFF
>.|TRBJ2-6|TRBV18|.
TGTGCCAGCTCACGGGGGGCTTTAGACTCTGGGGCCAACGTCCTGACTTTC
CASSRGALDSGANVLTF
>TRBD1|TRBJ2-3|TRBV20-1|many
TGCAGTGTTCTAAGTAAAGCCGGGACAGGAAACACAGATACGCAGTATTTT
CSVLSKAGTGNTDTQYF
>TRBD1|TRBJ1-4|TRBV5-6|many
TGTGCCAGCAGCTTGCCGGGACAGCCGCACCCCACGAATGAAAAACTGTTTTTT
CASSLPGQPHPTNEKLFF
>.|TRBJ2-1|TRBV28|many
TGTGCCAGCAGTTCCGCCGACCTGGCCCCCAATGAGCAGTTCTTC
CASSSADLAPNEQFF
>.|TRBJ2-1|TRBV3-1|many
TGTGCCAGCAGCCAAGATCCAGGTGCGGGATTATCCTACAATGAGCAGTTCTTC
CASSQDPGAGLSYNEQFF
>.|TRBJ1-5|TRBV27|many
TGTGCCAGCAGATCCCGTGGCCTCCTCGCTAGCAATCAGCCCCAGCATTTT
CASRSRGLLASNQPQHF
>.|TRBJ2-7|TRBV27|.
TGTGCCAGCATTGCCCGCGCTGGCGGGGAGCAGTACTTC
CASIARAGGEQYF
>.|TRBJ2-1|TRBV9|many
TGTGCCAGCAGCGTAGATGGGGGTTTGGAAGAGTTCTTC
CASSVDGGLEEFF
>.|TRBJ2-7|TRBV5-1|few
TGCGCCAGCAACCCCCAGGGGTCCTACGAGCAGTACTTC
CASNPQGSYEQYF
>TRBD1|TRBJ1-1|TRBV27|many
TGTGCCAGTTCTATAACAGGGGCCAACACTGAAGCTTTCTTT
CASSITGANTEAFF
>.|TRBJ1-1|TRBV30|many
TGTGCCTGGATCGGATACATGAACACTGAAGCTTTCTTT
CAWIGYMNTEAFF
>.|TRBJ2-1|TRBV7-8|many
TGTGCCAGCAGCTTAGCCGGTGGGGTCTCCCCCCACAATGAGCAGTTCTTC
CASSLAGGVSPHNEQFF
>.|TRBJ2-7|TRBV20-1|many
TGCAGTGCACCTAGTGGCGAGCAGTACTTC
CSAPSGEQYF
>TRBD1|TRBJ2-7|TRBV27|many
TGTGCCAGCAGCCCGGGACAGGGGGCGTCGGCTACTACCTACGAGCAGTACTTC
CASSPGQGASATTYEQYF
>.|TRBJ2-5|TRBV5-1|many
TGCGCCAGCAGCTTGGACTTCGAGACCCAGTACTTC
CASSLDFETQYF
>.|TRBJ2-7|TRBV28|.
TGTGCCAGCACTAAACCCCCCCCGGCGTACGACGAGCAGTACTTC
CASTKPPPAYDEQYF
>.|TRBJ2-7|TRBV5-6|few
TGTGCCAGCAGCTATGTAGCGGACCGGACGGGGGAGCAGTACTTC
CASSYVADRTGEQYF
>.|TRBJ2-5|TRBV7-3|many
TGTGCCAGCAGCCGTTACGGGGGAGACATAGAAGAGACCCAGTACTTC
CASSRYGGDIEETQYF
>.|TRBJ2-3|TRBV12-3/TRBV12-4|many
TGTGCCAGCAGCGAGCCGCTCAGCACAGATACGCAGTATTTT
CASSEPLSTDTQYF
>.|TRBJ1-6|TRBV6-1|many
TGTGCCAGCAGAACTGATGGACACAATTCACCCCTCCACTTT
CASRTDGHNSPLHF
>TRBD1|TRBJ2-7|TRBV5-1|many
TGCGCCAGCAGCTTGGATTTCGACAGGGGGCCCTACGAGCAGTACTTC
CASSLDFDRGPYEQYF
>.|TRBJ2-1|TRBV4-2|many
TGTGCCAGCAGCCAAGATCGCCCTTCCAATGAGCAGTTCTTC
CASSQDRPSNEQFF
>.|TRBJ2-7|TRBV7-2|.
TGTGCCAGCAGCTTAGTGGGGGGGCAGGGTCCCTCCTACGAGCAGTACTTC
CASSLVGGQGPSYEQYF